This T cell receptor (beta chain) was identified in a study of shared clonotypes between healthy human individuals (dated by TCRdb to the early 2020s). Study-level background: A few men and two women, aged 18 to 49 years, made up the cohort. For each donor, CD4 naive and CD4 memory were each run on three plates, CD8 naive on two plates, and CD8 memory on one plate. Per donor, leukapheresis produced somewhere between about 0.9 and 9.5 billion PBMCs. To increase sequencing depth and limit assay-specific biases, TCR repertoire library preparation and sequencing were carried out by different laboratories using diverse techniques. To estimate repertoire size and how much clonotype sharing occurs between individuals, the study deeply sequenced the blood TCR repertoires of several healthy adults.

Trimming accounts for 4 bases at V and 8 bases at J, while the number of junction bases matched to no gene is 8. The germline V gene encodes CDR1 MNHEY and CDR2 SMNVEV (reference sequence). From its cysteine to its phenylalanine, the CDR3 spans 15 amino acids. The entry retains the CDR3 DNA only, 45 bases that are in frame from base 1. Healthy HIV-negative adults with no recently reported acute infections or vaccinations were included as donors. Only Caucasian adults living in Nashville, Tennessee, USA were represented among the donors. CD4+ T cells were enriched by magnetic negative selection; naive cells were then positively selected on CD45RA, and the negative fraction formed the memory subset. Blood was collected by leukapheresis, and PBMCs were isolated by Ficoll-Histopaque density gradient centrifugation and then cryopreserved in liquid nitrogen vapor phase. Analytical flow cytometry was used to check the purity and quantity of each magnetically sorted T cell population. From each sorted fraction, genomic DNA was isolated and quantified by UV absorbance on a Nanodrop 2000c.

Regarding this clone: No cognate antigen has been identified for it. Base-call qualities are not available, and no considerably larger clone is one nucleotide away.

Using the deep immunoSEQ assay, multiplex PCR amplified TCR CDR3 regions from genomic DNA. For each cell subset, the extracted genomic DNA was distributed evenly across all wells of several immunoSEQ 96-well plates, and each plate served as one replicate. For sorted subsets, each replicate PCR was loaded with approximately 190 ng genomic DNA, equivalent to some 31,000 T cell genomes. The purified libraries were quantified using a Qubit 3.0 fluorometer, sized with a Bioanalyzer 2100, and then quantified again using the KAPA Library Quantification kit. Every immunoSEQ 96-well plate was sequenced on a separate single-read 150-cycle Illumina NextSeq 550 flow cell. From the authors' description of their analysis: Because the immunoSEQ output held only junctional sequences and lacked quality scores, the filtering could not match the filtering applied to full-length reads. To assign V/J genes and CDR3, sequences were annotated using PyIR, a Python wrapper for IgBLAST v1.9, with IMGT germline references. Any read was removed if the V/J assignment was weak (E-value above 1e-6), the CDR3 was missing, or the read contained stop codons, out-of-frame junctions, or ambiguous translated residues. V3J clonotypes were defined as sequences sharing the same inferred V gene, J gene, and CDR3 amino acid sequence. To compute the percentage overlap between repertoires, the number of shared unique clonotypes was divided by the size of the smaller repertoire. Three approaches were used to assess repertoire richness: RTK rarefaction, the Chao1 estimator, and Recon v2.1 estimates of unobserved clonotypes. For all TCRbeta clonotypes obtained by the gDNA method from several donors, generation probabilities were computed with OLGA. TCRdb obtained this table from immuneACCESS and retained in-frame rearrangements with V and J assigned. These tables miss some clones; where compared with another copy, unresolved V genes account for less than half of the shortfall, and the remainder is unexplained. The V and J calls and clone size were taken over from that table, and D and trimming were inferred from the DNA. Here the sample has about 680,000 clones; around three quarters occur a single time. The ten largest clones add up to 1.5% to 2% of the sample.

General study outcomes and caveats: Even with the large sequencing depth, rarefaction of the sorted-subset datasets indicated that sequencing was incomplete. Clonotypes shared by all four sorted-subset donors showed higher generation probabilities than non-shared clonotypes. The small number of donors limited the genetic and exposure-history diversity represented. Estimated clonotype richness was generally larger for naive than for memory subsets. Sampling was restricted to blood, and TCR repertoires in tissues likely differ from the TCR repertoires found in blood. When several donors were compared, the shared fraction of clonotypes was about 5.4% for naive CD4, around 3.6% for naive CD8, roughly 2.5% for memory CD4, and roughly 0.43% for memory CD8. Pairwise subsampling led to the expectation that sequencing depth would affect the degree of clonotype sharing among donors.

The V and J genes are TRBV27 and TRBJ1-4; 9 middle bases align to TRBD1. Sequencing was performed on memory CD4+ T cells sorted from blood. The cell subset or site label, as the study defines it: CD45RA-negative fraction. This receptor was taken from a woman younger than 45 in good health. Read as DNA, the sequence is TGTGCCAGCAGTTGGGGGGGGACAGGGATGGAAAAACTGTTTTTT. This codes for CASSWGGTGMEKLFF.